Sequencing of this TCR beta chain was carried out in a study of blood T cells in healthy people across ages. Broader study findings: Any changes in expanded clonotypes were possibly confounded, as donor CMV status remained unknown. Higher diversity and more naive CD4+ cells were features of long-lived donors, compared to aged donors.

This clonotype was detected only a few times. What it binds is not known. The second PCR ran about 6 to 11 cycles with a sample-barcoded 5' primer and J-beta primers. Each cDNA was tagged by a template-switch adaptor containing 12 random nucleotides. TCRdb re-derived calls from the 5' RACE reads in MiXCR, one entry per CDR3 protein. Of 650,000 to 1,000,000 distinct CDR3 sequences in the sample, 36% are singletons; the top ten hold about an eighth. The V end lost 7 bases, the J end lost 3 bases, and 20 bases lay between the germline ends. CDR3 length equals 16 residues. CDR1 and CDR2 from the germline V gene are SGHRS and YFSETQ.

Sequenced input: blood. J is TRBJ2-1 and V is TRBV5-1; weak D call: TRBD2 (7 bases). The source of this sequence is a man younger than 35 in good health. Here the CDR3 reads CASYGGRGVLYNEQFF. The CDR3 DNA sequence: TGCGCCAGCTACGGGGGGCGAGGGGTCCTCTACAATGAGCAGTTCTTC.